Below, 11 T cell receptor beta chains from the same sample are listed, as sequenced in a study of control samples from healthy donors and cancer patients. Assay: immunoSEQ multiplex PCR; the TCRdb copy retains only in-frame clones and omits some. This sample has some 130,000 clones, with around 93% found just once. Sequenced material: blood. These receptor sequences come from a woman aged 45 to 65 in good health.

The J gene is TRBJ1-5, the V gene TRBV18; D perhaps matches TRBD1 (5 bases). The CDR3 consists of 15 residues. Trimming stripped 5 bases from V and 3 bases from J, with 14 bases between. CDR1 KGHSH and CDR2 LQKENI come from the germline V gene. CDR3 nucleotide sequence: TGTGCCAGCTCATACTCCGGGACCAACAATCAGCCCCAGCATTTT. Translation: CASSYSGTNNQPQHF.

The chain uses TRBV28 and TRBJ2-1; 16 bases match TRBD2. The CDR3 has 19 residues. From germline, CDR1 is MDHEN and CDR2 SYDVKM. Losses at the gene ends were 3 bases for V and 8 bases for J; bases not matched to a gene: 13. The CDR3 coding sequence is TGTGCCAGCAGTTTCGTGGGACTAGCGGGAGGGCCTTTTCGGGATGAGCAGTTCTTC. This sequence encodes CASSFVGLAGGPFRDEQFF.

The chain combines TRBV5-6 with TRBJ1-2, with no clear D. Trimming shortened V by 5 bases and J by 8 bases, and 16 bases separated the two germline ends. The V gene's germline CDR1 is SGHDT and CDR2 YYEEEE. The CDR3 loop spans 13 amino acids. CDR3 in amino acids: CASRLYRGGGYTF. CDR3 nucleotides: TGTGCCAGCAGGCTATACCGGGGTGGAGGCTACACCTTC.

This sequence joins TRBV2 and TRBJ2-7; tentatively, D is TRBD2 (7 bases). This CDR3 is built from 16 residues. V dropped 4 bases and J dropped 6 bases, with 22 bases sitting between them. Germline CDR1 reads SNHLY; CDR2 reads FYNNEI. The CDR3 DNA reads as TGTGCCAGCAGTGTTGGGGTTAGGACTAGAGGGGGCGAGCAGTACTTC. Encoded protein: CASSVGVRTRGGEQYF. Supplemented by reference TRBV2 and TRBJ2-7, the full variable domain reads EPEVTQTPSHQVTQMGQEVILRCVPISNHLYFYWYRQILGQKVEFLVSFYNNEISEKSEIFDDQFSVERPDGSNFTLKIRSTKLEDSAMYFCASSVGVRTRGGEQYFGPGTRLTVT.

The V gene is TRBV18, the J gene TRBJ2-1; 7 bases map to TRBD2. This CDR3 is built from 15 residues. Germline CDR1 KGHSH, CDR2 LQKENI. The junction had 14 bases not matched to a gene; V was cut back by 1 base and J by 14 bases. DNA of the CDR3: TGTGCCAGCTCACCACAGGCGGGAGAGACAATGAGGGAGTTCTTC. It translates to CASSPQAGETMREFF.

The DNA of the CDR3 is TGCGCCAGCAGTGATTTTGAAGGACTAGCGGGGAGTACAGATACGCAGTATTTT. This translates into CASSDFEGLAGSTDTQYF. The chain carries TRBV10-1 and TRBJ2-3, with 12 bases identical to TRBD2. The V gene end was trimmed by 3 bases and the J gene end by 3 bases; junction bases not matched to a gene: 10. Germline V CDR1 and CDR2: WNHNN, SYGVQD (reference sequence). This CDR3 spans 18 amino acids.

The gene calls are TRBV28 and TRBJ1-6; D is unresolved. The V end was cut by 6 bases, the J end by 6 bases, with 15 bases between. The CDR3 sequence is 15 residues long. Germline CDR1 MDHEN, CDR2 SYDVKM. As DNA, the CDR3 is TGTGCCAGCAGCTACGCAATAAGCGGTAATTCACCCCTCCACTTT. Protein sequence: CASSYAISGNSPLHF.

The DNA for the CDR3 is TGTGCCAGCAGCTCCTCGACCTCTAGCTCTGGAAACACCATATATTTT. Residues: CASSSSTSSSGNTIYF. The chain carries TRBV9 and TRBJ1-3; unclear D gene. CDR3 length: 16 amino acids. Between the trimmed V and J ends, which lost 4 bases and 0 bases, there was a span of 14 bases. Germline-derived CDR1 and CDR2 are SGDLS and YYNGEE.

The CDR3 loop reads CASSYRETQYF. The CDR3 nucleotides read TGTGCCAGCAGTTACCGCGAGACCCAGTACTTC. The V gene is TRBV6-5, the J gene TRBJ2-5; D remains unclear. Trimming took off 2 bases at V and 5 bases at J, with 3 bases between the two ends. This CDR3 comprises 11 residues. Germline V lookup: CDR1 MNHEY, CDR2 SVGAGI.

This clone was recorded at least ten times. This chain links TRBV2 with TRBJ2-7; D may correspond to TRBD1 or TRBD2 (5 bases each). V lost 2 bases to trimming and J lost 6 bases, with 14 bases between them. The CDR3 totals 14 residues. The V gene's germline CDR1 is SNHLY and CDR2 FYNNEI. The CDR3 nucleotides are TGTGCCAGCAGTGAACCCTTGAGGGGACCCGAGCAGTACTTC. This gives the protein CASSEPLRGPEQYF.

This rearrangement joins TRBV7-9 to TRBJ2-7; D not resolved. V dropped 2 bases and J dropped 2 bases, with 7 bases sitting between them. Germline V lookup: CDR1 SEHNR, CDR2 FQNEAQ (reference sequence). The CDR3 is 13 residues long. Here the CDR3 DNA reads TGTGCCAGCAGCTTACGTCGGCCCTACGAGCAGTACTTC. This sequence encodes CASSLRRPYEQYF. The whole variable domain, filled in from reference TRBV7-9 and TRBJ2-7, reads DTGVSQNPRHKITKRGQNVTFRCDPISEHNRLYWYRQTLGQGPEFLTYFQNEAQLEKSRLLSDRFSAERPKGSFSTLEIQRTEQGDSAMYLCASSLRRPYEQYFGPGTRLTVT.